This T cell receptor (beta chain) stems from a study of blood T cell repertoires in COVID-19. Study-wide context: Whether acute or convalescent, the COVID-19 samples came from the United States, Italy and Spain. T cells, B-cell-depleted T cells, or PBMCs supplied cDNA or gDNA.

Germline V gene data show CDR1 as SNHLY and CDR2 as FYNNEI. This CDR3 comprises 13 residues. Germline trimming cut 4 bases from V and 5 bases from J; bases unmatched to any gene: 2. The method was immunoSEQ multiplex PCR; TCRdb's version includes in-frame clones alone and lacks a portion of them. Here the sample spans some 80,000 clones, 85% to 90% being singletons. Material: peripheral blood. The clonotype comes from a human donor in a cohort sampled during active COVID-19. The chain is built from TRBV2 and TRBJ1-1, with 9 bases matching TRBD1. The CDR3 here is CASSGQGETEAFF. The CDR3, as DNA: TGTGCCAGCAGTGGACAGGGGGAGACTGAAGCTTTCTTT. The full variable domain, rest sourced from reference TRBV2 and TRBJ1-1, is EPEVTQTPSHQVTQMGQEVILRCVPISNHLYFYWYRQILGQKVEFLVSFYNNEISEKSEIFDDQFSVERPDGSNFTLKIRSTKLEDSAMYFCASSGQGETEAFFGQGTRLTVV.